Each of the 30 T cell receptor beta chains below was sequenced from the same sample in a study of blood T cell repertoires in COVID-19. Generated by immunoSEQ multiplex PCR, the TCRdb table keeps only in-frame clones and is missing some. The table records about 170,000 clones, around 89% of them present only once. Sequences were obtained from peripheral blood. These receptors were taken from a man aged 50 to 60 who had recovered from COVID-19.

This chain uses TRBV7-9 with TRBJ1-1; D might be TRBD1 (5 bases). Germline lookup yields CDR1 SEHNR and CDR2 FQNEAQ (reference sequence). V was trimmed by 5 bases and J by 1 base, leaving 8 bases between them. The CDR3 contains 13 residues. CDR3 loop: CASSRTQNTEAFF. CDR3 DNA: TGTGCCAGCAGCCGGACACAGAACACTGAAGCTTTCTTT.

The CDR3: CASSLPRGPGSSGANVLTF. The CDR3 DNA follows: TGTGCCAGCAGTTTACCCAGGGGGCCCGGTAGCTCTGGGGCCAACGTCCTGACTTTC. This chain links TRBV28 with TRBJ2-6; 8 bases match TRBD1. The CDR3 spans 19 residues. Germline V CDR1 and CDR2: MDHEN, SYDVKM. J lost 0 bases, V lost 2 bases, and 9 bases had no gene match.

The chain couples TRBV5-6 to TRBJ2-2; weak D call: TRBD1 (6 bases). This CDR3 is 16 amino acids long. The germline V gene has CDR1 SGHDT and CDR2 YYEEEE. V lost 1 base, J lost 3 bases, and 13 bases lay in between. CDR3 residues: CASSLTETGYTGELFF. CDR3 DNA sequence: TGTGCCAGCAGCTTGACGGAGACAGGCTACACCGGGGAGCTGTTTTTT.

The chain uses TRBV28 and TRBJ1-1; 7 nucleotides agree with TRBD1. V gave up 4 bases and J gave up 4 bases; unmatched junction bases: 3. The CDR3 is 13 residues long. In germline, CDR1 is MDHEN, CDR2 SYDVKM. The CDR3 DNA sequence: TGTGCCAGCAGTTCGGACAGGCCCACTGAAGCTTTCTTT. Its translation is CASSSDRPTEAFF.

The rearrangement joins TRBV18 to TRBJ1-1; D remains ambiguous. The CDR3 sequence is 12 residues long. Germline V gene sequence: CDR1 KGHSH, CDR2 LQKENI. V was trimmed by 5 bases and J by 3 bases, leaving 7 bases between them. CDR3 DNA: TGTGCCAGCTCATCCGGGGACACTGAAGCTTTCTTT. Protein sequence: CASSSGDTEAFF.

The chain recombines TRBV2 with TRBJ2-7; 10 bases fit TRBD1. CDR3 length: 15 amino acids. The germline V gene encodes CDR1 SNHLY and CDR2 FYNNEI. The V segment lost 1 base and the J segment 3 bases; nucleotides outside the gene matches: 3. The CDR3 bases are TGTGCCAGCAGTGAAGGACAGGGGGCGGTCTACGAGCAGTACTTC. Protein: CASSEGQGAVYEQYF.

This chain joins TRBV28 and TRBJ2-5; D is uncertain. Per the germline V gene, CDR1 is MDHEN and CDR2 is SYDVKM. This CDR3 has 12 residues. Trimming cost V 4 bases and J 2 bases, with 5 bases left between them. The CDR3 sequence is CASSSRQETQYF. CDR3 DNA sequence: TGTGCCAGCAGTTCCCGGCAAGAGACCCAGTACTTC.

The J gene is TRBJ2-4, the V gene TRBV27; 7 bases map to TRBD1. CDR1 and CDR2 from the germline V gene are MNHEY and SMNVEV (reference sequence). The V and J ends lost 6 bases and 2 bases, in that order; junction bases with no gene match: 10. The CDR3 length is 16 residues. The DNA of the CDR3 is TGTGCCAGCAGCCCGACAGGGTTTAACTCCAAAAACATTCAGTACTTC. Translation: CASSPTGFNSKNIQYF.

The chain links TRBV6-1 to TRBJ2-1, with TRBD2 identical over 10 bases. Germline CDR1 and CDR2: MNHNS and SASEGT. The ends lost 3 bases at V and 6 bases at J; junction bases unmatched: 5. The CDR3 has 15 residues. As DNA, the CDR3 is TGTGCCAGCAGTGAGCTAGCGGGAGTCCCCAATGAGCAGTTCTTC. Translated, it gives CASSELAGVPNEQFF.

The chain is built from TRBV28 and TRBJ2-7, with 8 bases aligning to TRBD1. The CDR3 consists of 15 residues. Germline assignment: CDR1 MDHEN and CDR2 SYDVKM. The V and J ends lost 6 bases and 2 bases, in that order; junction bases with no gene match: 9. The CDR3 nucleotides are TGTGCCAGCAGAAGACAGGGGCTGGGGCCCTACGAGCAGTACTTC. Its protein is CASRRQGLGPYEQYF.

The chain links TRBV25-1 to TRBJ2-2; 8 nucleotides align to TRBD2. The CDR3 runs 15 residues. Germline V gives CDR1 MGHDK, CDR2 SYGVNS. The trim removed 7 bases at V and 5 bases at J, leaving 9 bases unmatched. The CDR3 sequence is CASTVSGVGTGELFF. CDR3 DNA: TGTGCCAGCACCGTTAGCGGGGTTGGTACCGGGGAGCTGTTTTTT. The full variable domain, with the rest looked up from reference TRBV25-1 and TRBJ2-2, is EADIYQTPRYLVIGTGKKITLECSQTMGHDKMYWYQQDPGMELHLIHYSYGVNSTEKGDLSSESTVSRIRTEHFPLTLESARPSHTSQYLCASTVSGVGTGELFFGEGSRLTVL.

The chain is built from TRBV28 and TRBJ1-6; 7 bases agree with TRBD1. The CDR3 covers 16 residues. The junction had 13 bases not matched to a gene; V was cut back by 5 bases and J by 9 bases. Germline CDR1 reads MDHEN; CDR2 reads SYDVKM. The CDR3 nucleotides read TGTGCCAGCAGTCCCATTCTACAGGGGAGCGGTTCACCCCTCCACTTT. Translated, it gives CASSPILQGSGSPLHF.

The table lists this clone with a count of one. This chain connects TRBV5-1 to TRBJ1-1, with D possibly being TRBD1 (6 bases). The V end was cut by 0 bases, the J end by 4 bases, with 16 bases between. The CDR3 totals 16 residues. Germline CDR1 is SGHRS and CDR2 is YFSETQ. This CDR3 is CASSLVGQLIGTEAFF. CDR3 coding DNA: TGCGCCAGCAGCTTGGTAGGACAGCTCATAGGCACTGAAGCTTTCTTT. Using reference TRBV5-1 and TRBJ1-1 for the parts outside the CDR3, the full variable domain is KAGVTQTPRYLIKTRGQQVTLSCSPISGHRSVSWYQQTPGQGLQFLFEYFSETQRNKGNFPGRFSGRQFSNSRSEMNVSTLELGDSALYLCASSLVGQLIGTEAFFGQGTRLTVV.

For this clone: The same CDR3 can be traced to other DNA sequences in this sample. This rearrangement joins TRBV6-5 to TRBJ1-1; TRBD1 might be the D (5 bases). The germline V and J ends were trimmed by 0 bases and 1 base, with 9 bases remaining between them. The CDR3 runs to 15 residues. Germline V gene sequence: CDR1 MNHEY, CDR2 SVGAGI. The DNA of the CDR3 is TGTGCCAGCAGTTACTCGTGGCAGGGGAACACTGAAGCTTTCTTT. Its protein is CASSYSWQGNTEAFF.

This chain joins TRBV19 and TRBJ2-5; D is perhaps TRBD1 (5 bases). The CDR3 length is 14 residues. Germline V lookup: CDR1 LNHDA, CDR2 SQIVND (reference sequence). V lost 2 bases and J lost 5, with 12 bases in between. The DNA for the CDR3 is TGTGCCAGTAGTATAAGGGGTAGGGGTGAGACCCAGTACTTC. Translating gives CASSIRGRGETQYF.

The V and J genes are TRBV7-9 and TRBJ1-1; D might be TRBD1 (6 bases). This CDR3 is 13 amino acids long. With 7 bases removed from V and 3 bases from J, the gap between germline ends came to 12 bases. The germline gives CDR1 SEHNR, CDR2 FQNEAQ (reference sequence). CDR3 DNA: TGTGCCAGCACCGAGGGGGATTACACTGAAGCTTTCTTT. Its translation: CASTEGDYTEAFF.

The chain recombines TRBV9 with TRBJ2-7; the D gene is possibly TRBD1 (6 bases). The CDR3 sequence is 14 residues long. Per germline, CDR1 SGDLS and CDR2 YYNGEE. Trimming left V 0 bases short and J 2 bases short, with 9 bases between. The CDR3 loop is CASSVGTEPYEQYF. Here the CDR3 DNA reads TGTGCCAGCAGCGTAGGGACAGAGCCCTACGAGCAGTACTTC. Drawing the rest from reference TRBV9 and TRBJ2-7, the complete variable domain is DSGVTQTPKHLITATGQRVTLRCSPRSGDLSVYWYQQSLDQGLQFLIQYYNGEERAKGNILERFSAQQFPDLHSELNLSSLELGDSALYFCASSVGTEPYEQYFGPGTRLTVT.

V gene TRBV6-2 or TRBV6-3 combines with J gene TRBJ2-1; D possibly corresponds to TRBD2 (5 bases). Germline assignment: CDR1 MNHEY and CDR2 SVGEGT. This CDR3 region has 14 residues. V was shortened by 6 bases and J by 9 bases, with 18 bases between the two germline ends. DNA for the CDR3: TGTGCCAGCAGCCCCGAGGCACGGGGTTTTGAGCAGTTCTTC. It yields the protein CASSPEARGFEQFF.

The V call is TRBV6-2 or TRBV6-3, the J call TRBJ2-5, with 8 bases lining up with TRBD2. CDR1 and CDR2 from the germline V gene are MNHEY and SVGEGT. Losses at the gene ends were 3 bases for V and 6 bases for J; bases not matched to a gene: 15. This CDR3 spans 17 amino acids. The CDR3 bases are TGTGCCAGCAGTTATGCCTCCGGGAGGGTAGCATTGCAGACCCAGTACTTC. The encoded protein is CASSYASGRVALQTQYF.

The rearrangement joins TRBV27 to TRBJ1-6, with unresolved D. This CDR3 is built from 16 residues. V lost 2 bases and J lost 5, with 13 bases in between. Germline CDR1 MNHEY, CDR2 SMNVEV (reference sequence). In DNA, the CDR3 is TGTGCCAGCAGTTTACACGAATCGCGGGATAATTCACCCCTCCACTTT. Translation gives CASSLHESRDNSPLHF.

This clone was counted a single time. In DNA form, the CDR3 reads TGTGCCAGCAGCTTTACAGGGGGCGACACCGGGGAGCTGTTTTTT. Translation gives CASSFTGGDTGELFF. The rearrangement links TRBV7-3 to TRBJ2-2; 9 bases are shared with TRBD1. Germline values: CDR1 SGHTA, CDR2 FQGTGA. J lost 3 bases, V lost 3 bases, and 2 bases had no gene match. The CDR3 sequence is 15 residues long.

J is TRBJ2-5 and V is TRBV7-2; a possible D gene is TRBD2 (5 bases). V lost 8 bases to trimming and J lost 5 bases, with 15 bases between them. The CDR3 length is 13 residues. From germline, CDR1 is SGHTA and CDR2 FQGNSA. CDR3 region: CASSPASTETQYF. In DNA, the CDR3 is TGTGCCAGCTCTCCGGCTAGCACGGAGACCCAGTACTTC.

The genes are TRBV10-3 and TRBJ1-2; D uncertain. This CDR3 contains 15 residues. Germline CDR1 is ENHRY and CDR2 is SYGVKD. V was shortened by 10 bases and J by 1 base, with 19 bases between the two germline ends. The CDR3 loop reads CATTPTLQLNYGYTF. CDR3 bases: TGTGCCACCACACCCACCTTACAGCTTAACTATGGCTACACCTTC.

J is TRBJ1-6 and V is TRBV30, with TRBD1 identical over 11 bases. V trimming: 0 bases; J trimming: 10 bases; junction bases outside the gene matches: 5. CDR1 GTSNPN and CDR2 SVGIG come from the germline V gene (reference sequence). The CDR3 sequence is 15 residues long. DNA for the CDR3: TGTGCCTGGAGTGTAGGGACAGGGGGAAGATCACCCCTCCACTTT. It encodes CAWSVGTGGRSPLHF.

The chain recombines TRBV28 with TRBJ1-4; TRBD1 is a possible D gene (6 bases). There are 16 residues in the CDR3. CDR1 is MDHEN and CDR2 is SYDVKM in the germline V gene. The V gene lost 6 bases and the J gene lost 7 bases, with 21 bases spanning the gap. CDR3 DNA sequence: TGTGCCAGCAGAGGGGGAAGTAGGGGGACCAGTGAAAAACTGTTTTTT. The encoded protein is CASRGGSRGTSEKLFF.

J is TRBJ2-1 and V is TRBV7-2, with 7 bases identical to TRBD1. The CDR3 length is 14 residues. Germline V lookup: CDR1 SGHTA, CDR2 FQGNSA. J was trimmed by 9 bases and V by 5 bases; bases with no gene match: 10. CDR3 coding DNA: TGTGCCAGCAGCCGCACCCGACAGGGCGGTGAGCAGTTCTTC. The encoded protein is CASSRTRQGGEQFF.

J is TRBJ1-1 and V is TRBV28; D possibly corresponds to TRBD1 (5 bases). CDR1 is MDHEN and CDR2 is SYDVKM in the germline V gene. This CDR3 spans 16 amino acids. V dropped 6 bases and J dropped 0 bases, with 17 bases sitting between them. In DNA, the CDR3 is TGTGCCAGCAGCCTGTGGGGGGGAGGTATGAACACTGAAGCTTTCTTT. Its protein product is CASSLWGGGMNTEAFF.

V gene TRBV19 combines with J gene TRBJ2-7; 10 bases match TRBD1. This CDR3 has 15 amino acids. The V and J ends lost 5 bases and 1 base, in that order; junction bases with no gene match: 5. Per the germline V gene, CDR1 is LNHDA and CDR2 is SQIVND (reference sequence). In nucleotides, the CDR3 is TGTGCCAGTAGTGTGGGACAGGGGCTATCCTACGAGCAGTACTTC. This translates into CASSVGQGLSYEQYF.

The genes are TRBV7-2 and TRBJ2-3; 10 nucleotides align to TRBD1. Germline assignment: CDR1 SGHTA and CDR2 FQGNSA. The V gene end was trimmed by 1 base and the J gene end by 4 bases; junction bases not matched to a gene: 8. CDR3 size: 17 residues. As DNA, the CDR3 is TGTGCCAGCAGCTTAGTTTCCACCGGGACAGGGGCAGATACGCAGTATTTT. Translation gives CASSLVSTGTGADTQYF.

This clone was observed a handful of times. The chain carries TRBV6-2 or TRBV6-3 and TRBJ2-1, with 10 positions matching TRBD2. Trimming took 5 bases from V and 3 from J; bases not matched to a gene: 19. Germline CDR1 is MNHEY and CDR2 is SVGEGT. The CDR3 runs to 20 residues. CDR3 coding DNA: TGTGCCAGCAGTCCAATCCCTAGCGGGGGATACCCCAACGACTACAATGAGCAGTTCTTC. The encoded protein is CASSPIPSGGYPNDYNEQFF.